This T cell receptor beta chain was sequenced during a study of T cells after posttransplantation cyclophosphamide (TCRdb year 2016). Looking at the study overall: The study tracked T cell repertoire reconstitution by TRB sequencing after myeloablative bone marrow transplantation using posttransplantation cyclophosphamide as GVHD prophylaxis. Because TRA and TRB clonality correlated tightly in roughly nine samples, the subsequent TCR analyses were limited to TRB only. In 3 patients, TRB sequencing was also performed on up to 3 more blood samples taken 2 to 5.2 years after transplant, and in 4 patients, pretransplant blood was also TRB-sequenced. Public TRB sequences were compared against a database of over 3,600 sequences linked to responses to pathogens, tumor antigens, self-antigens and alloantigens. Antigen receptor sequencing covered samples from roughly 40 PTCy-treated patients and approximately 15 of their related bone marrow donors. Blood from all 35 or so PTCy patients who had 1-year posttransplant specimens underwent TRB sequencing. Broader findings and caveats from the paper: Across over 40 patients, TRB clonality was highly associated with recipient CMV seropositivity and CMV reactivation, and diversity in PTCy patients was similar to diversity in CNI/methotrexate controls. The TRB repertoires of T cells infiltrating skin or GI tract showed only limited overlap with the TRB repertoires of T cells in blood. Donor-recipient similarity was low at 1-2 months but rose over the first year, and later blood repertoires were often dominated by donor CD8+ memory clones.

The V end loses 0 bases and the J end loses 3 bases, and a stretch of 9 bases separates them. The CDR3 spans 15 residues, from the cysteine through the phenylalanine. The read is trimmed to its CDR3 DNA, 45 bases read in frame from base 1. Via the germline V gene, CDR1 is MNHEY and CDR2 SVGAGI. This clone was observed a handful of times. There is no known antigen for this receptor. Per-base qualities were not stored, and no clone one base away is much larger. TRB sequencing was run on genomic DNA with either the immunoSEQ assay at survey resolution or the hsTCRB kit. As for the original processing: Initial read processing used immunoSEQ software, and repertoire analyses used the LymphoSeq R package. Clonality was computed as 1 minus normalized Shannon entropy, and a Gini coefficient was also calculated for each TRB dataset. Phenotypes of unsorted samples were inferred by mapping TRB sequences from sorted subsets of the recipient or donor onto unsorted samples of the same recipient. This immuneACCESS table, as held by TCRdb, lists in-frame sequences with V and J called but not all clones. Of the missing ones, under half trace to an unresolved V gene in checked studies; the others have no known cause. V and J calls and clone size come straight from that table; D and trimming were deduced from the DNA. Within this sample are about 20,000 clones, with approximately 98% of them counted one time only. Jointly, the top ten make up roughly 0.13% of the sample.

Naive T cells were defined as viable CD3+CD4+ or CD3+CD8+ cells that were CCR7+CD45RA+CD45RO-CD95-CD27+CD28+. On the day of marrow donation, related bone marrow donors gave peripheral blood samples. Peripheral blood and bone marrow mononuclear cells were isolated by Ficoll-Hypaque density centrifugation and were cryopreserved. FACS on a FACSAria II was used to sort CD4+ and CD8+ T cells, including the naive and memory subsets. This sequence uses TRBV6-5 and TRBJ1-5; confidence is insufficient to name the D gene. Source material: naive CD4+ T cells sorted from PBMCs. The TCR comes from a man aged 50 or older in good health, CMV-negative, and a related stem cell transplant donor. This receptor has the CDR3 CASSYSSTTNQPQHF. In nucleotides, the sequence is TGTGCCAGCAGTTACTCGTCTACCACCAATCAGCCCCAGCATTTT.